This TCR beta chain was sequenced in a study of OX40 agonist ivuxolimab in advanced cancers. About the research overall: Those enrolled were 70% to 85% male, with a mean age of around 60 years and ages from roughly 20 to 85.

Assay used: immunoSEQ multiplex PCR; TCRdb lists only in-frame clones, some missing. The profile shows under 85,000 clones, 85% of them singletons. Findings and caveats of the study: Low normalized T-cell clonal expansion was additionally recorded for some nonresponders.

This clone appeared a single time. Its antigen is not identified. The receptor was isolated from an adult with an advanced solid tumor such as melanoma, head and neck, liver or kidney cancer. Sequences were derived from CD4+ or CD8+ T cells sorted from blood, sampled in a trial of the OX40 agonist ivuxolimab.

DNA for the CDR3: TGCAGCGTTGAAGGGGTAGGGGATGAGACCCAGTACTTC. It codes for CSVEGVGDETQYF. This chain joins TRBV29-1 and TRBJ2-5; D is possibly TRBD1 (5 bases). CDR3 length: 13 amino acids. Trimming pared 1 base from V and 5 bases from J, leaving 11 bases between. CDR1 and CDR2 from the germline V gene are SQVTM and ANQGSEA.